The next 30 T cell receptor beta chains were all read from a single sample in a study of molecular identifiers for immune sequencing clone quantification. TCRdb used MiXCR to reprocess the PCR reads, holding one entry per CDR3 protein. The table shows over 85,000 distinct CDR3 sequences, with 20% to 25% occurring only once. The sample consisted of naive CD8+ T cells from blood, with Jurkat cell RNA spiked in. Subset meaning: FACS-sorted CD8+CD4-CCR7+CD45RA+ naive T cells. These receptors were obtained from a human donor in good health. Some libraries in this study had Jurkat cell RNA spiked in.

This clonotype showed up many times. V usage is TRBV14 and J usage is TRBJ2-7, with 7 positions matching TRBD1. The CDR3 is made up of 15 amino acids. Trimming took 1 base from V and 3 from J; bases not matched to a gene: 6. Germline V gene lookup returns CDR1 SGHDN and CDR2 FVKESK. This chain's CDR3 is CASSQGYRGYYEQYF. The CDR3, as DNA: TGTGCCAGCAGCCAAGGGTACAGGGGATACTACGAGCAGTACTTC.

This clonotype was found a few times. The J gene is TRBJ2-1, the V gene TRBV4-3, with 9 positions matching TRBD2. The CDR3 spans 17 residues. Germline V gene lookup returns CDR1 LGHNA and CDR2 YSLEER. J gave up 0 bases and V 0 bases, and 3 bases lay outside the gene matches. CDR3 amino acids: CASSQDGAGGSYNEQFF. The CDR3 bases are TGCGCCAGCAGCCAAGATGGAGCGGGGGGCTCCTACAATGAGCAGTTCTTC.

V and J are TRBV2 and TRBJ2-6; D might be TRBD1 (6 bases). Trimming pared 5 bases from V and 0 bases from J, leaving 11 bases between. Germline V gene data show CDR1 as SNHLY and CDR2 as FYNNEI. CDR3 length: 16 residues. The CDR3: CASSTGPPSGANVLTF. The CDR3 nucleotides read TGTGCCAGCAGTACAGGGCCCCCCTCTGGGGCCAACGTCCTGACTTTC.

This clonotype was seen ten or more times. The gene calls are TRBV3-1 and TRBJ1-1; D unresolved. This CDR3 has 11 amino acids. Between the trimmed V and J ends, which lost 10 bases and 3 bases, there was a span of 9 bases. The germline CDR1 and CDR2 sequences are LGHDT and YNNKEL (reference sequence). CDR3 in amino acids: CATGGDTEAFF. The CDR3 bases are TGTGCCACCGGCGGGGACACTGAAGCTTTCTTT.

This clonotype was observed many times. The chain uses TRBV25-1 and TRBJ2-5; D gene uncertain. This CDR3 has 10 residues. The ends were cut back, 6 bases at V and 4 bases at J, with 3 bases in the middle. The germline CDR1 and CDR2 sequences are MGHDK and SYGVNS. Here the CDR3 reads CASSGETQYF. In DNA, the CDR3 is TGTGCCAGCAGCGGAGAGACCCAGTACTTC.

The rearrangement links TRBV6-2 or TRBV6-3 to TRBJ2-3; D gene uncertain. V was trimmed by 10 bases and J by 2 bases, leaving 16 bases between them. The germline CDR1 and CDR2 sequences are MNHEY and SVGEGT. The CDR3 runs to 14 residues. CDR3 bases: TGTGCCACACGGACGCGCGAACTCACAGATACGCAGTATTTT. Protein sequence: CATRTRELTDTQYF.

This clonotype has just a few counts. The CDR3 loop is CASSLSWSAYEQYF. The DNA of the CDR3 is TGTGCCAGCAGCTTAAGTTGGTCGGCCTACGAGCAGTACTTC. The gene calls are TRBV7-2 and TRBJ2-7; D remains ambiguous. Germline values: CDR1 SGHTA, CDR2 FQGNSA. The V end lost 2 bases, the J end lost 2 bases, and 10 bases lay between the germline ends. The CDR3 extends over 14 amino acids. Full variable domain (outside the CDR3, taken from reference TRBV7-2 and TRBJ2-7): GAGVSQSPSNKVTEKGKDVELRCDPISGHTALYWYRQSLGQGLEFLIYFQGNSAPDKSGLPSDRFSAERTGGSVSTLTIQRTQQEDSAVYLCASSLSWSAYEQYFGPGTRLTVT.

This clonotype was counted many times. The gene calls are TRBV30 and TRBJ1-1; D is uncertain. CDR1 and CDR2 from the germline V gene are GTSNPN and SVGIG (reference sequence). V lost 1 base and J lost 6, with 12 bases in between. This CDR3 has 13 amino acids. The CDR3 DNA is TGTGCCTGGAGTGCCTACAGTATGGCTGAAGCTTTCTTT. Translation: CAWSAYSMAEAFF. The variable domain in full, completed from reference TRBV30 and TRBJ1-1, reads SQTIHQWPATLVQPVGSPLSLECTVEGTSNPNLYWYRQAAGRGLQLLFYSVGIGQISSEVPQNLSASRPQDRQFILSSKKLLLSDSGFYLCAWSAYSMAEAFFGQGTRLTVV.

As concerns this clonotype: Possible read error: a much larger clone is one base away. V is TRBV29-1 and J is TRBJ2-2, with D perhaps TRBD2 (6 bases). CDR3 length equals 14 residues. V was cut by 4 bases and J by 6 bases, with 15 bases left in between. Looked up from germline, CDR1 is SQVTM and CDR2 is ANQGSEA. DNA for the CDR3: TGCAGCGTTGCTGCGCGGGAAAACGCCGGGGAGCTGTTTTTT. It specifies CSVAARENAGELFF.

This clonotype was counted many times. The rearrangement joins TRBV10-3 to TRBJ2-3; D remains unclear. Germline-derived CDR1 and CDR2 are ENHRY and SYGVKD. The CDR3 sequence is 12 residues long. V dropped 10 bases and J dropped 5 bases, with 13 bases sitting between them. CDR3 protein: CANSPDGDTQYF. Here the CDR3 DNA reads TGTGCCAACTCCCCCGATGGAGATACGCAGTATTTT.

This clonotype was detected only once. This may stem from a read error, because a much larger clone lies one nucleotide away. The genes are TRBV7-9 and TRBJ2-2; 9 bases fit TRBD1. Losses at the gene ends were 2 bases for V and 6 bases for J; bases not matched to a gene: 7. CDR3 length equals 16 residues. CDR1 is SEHNR and CDR2 is FQNEAQ in the germline V gene (reference sequence). The CDR3 here is CASSLSGQGTPGELFF. As DNA, the CDR3 is TGTGCCAGCAGCTTATCAGGACAGGGGACGCCCGGGGAGCTGTTTTTT.

About this clonotype: A read error is possible here, since a much larger clone lies one base away. This rearrangement joins TRBV9 to TRBJ2-5, with D hard to call. CDR1 and CDR2 from the germline V gene are SGDLS and YYNGEE. This CDR3 region has 15 residues. The CDR3 nucleotides are TGTGCCGGCAGCCCCGTTTATGACTCCGGAGAGACCCAGTACTTC. Residues: CAGSPVYDSGETQYF.

For this clonotype: This may be a read error, as it is one base from a much larger clone. As DNA, the CDR3 is TGTGCCAGCAGTTACAGCGGGGGGTTGGGCAATGAGCAGTTCTTC. The encoded protein is CASSYSGGLGNEQFF. This sequence joins TRBV6-5 and TRBJ2-1, with 9 nucleotides matching TRBD2. From germline, CDR1 is MNHEY and CDR2 SVGAGI. There are 15 residues in the CDR3. V trimming: 2 bases; J trimming: 6 bases; junction bases outside the gene matches: 5.

There are a few counts of this clonotype. The V gene is TRBV4-3, the J gene TRBJ2-3; 14 bases align to TRBD2. The CDR3 spans 19 residues. Looked up from germline, CDR1 is LGHNA and CDR2 is YSLEER. V dropped 0 bases and J dropped 0; count of bases not matched to a gene: 5. For the CDR3, the DNA is TGCGCCAGCAGCCAAGACCGGACTAGCGGGAGGCCTAGCACAGATACGCAGTATTTT. Its protein product is CASSQDRTSGRPSTDTQYF.

This sequence joins TRBV11-2 and TRBJ2-1; 9 bases fit TRBD2. Germline lookup yields CDR1 SGHAT and CDR2 FQNNGV. This CDR3 is built from 15 residues. The V and J ends lost 1 base and 7 bases, in that order; junction bases with no gene match: 5. This CDR3 reads CASSLVRGGRNEQFF. The CDR3 bases are TGTGCCAGCAGCTTAGTGCGGGGGGGCCGGAATGAGCAGTTCTTC. The entire variable domain, with the rest obtained from reference TRBV11-2 and TRBJ2-1, is as follows: EAGVAQSPRYKIIEKRQSVAFWCNPISGHATLYWYQQILGQGPKLLIQFQNNGVVDDSQLPKDRFSAERLKGVDSTLKIQPAKLEDSAVYLCASSLVRGGRNEQFFGPGTRLTVL.

The genes are TRBV4-3 and TRBJ2-3; D ambiguous. The CDR3 length is 15 residues. V was trimmed by 11 bases and J by 5 bases, leaving 23 bases between them. Germline values: CDR1 LGHNA, CDR2 YSLEER. In DNA form, the CDR3 reads TGCGCCCGCCGCCAAGACTCCTCAGCTGGAGATACGCAGTATTTT. Encoded protein: CARRQDSSAGDTQYF.

This clonotype showed up just a few times. The conserved phenylalanine or tryptophan normally closing the CDR3 is absent here, so this likely arose from a read error. The genes are TRBV5-1 and TRBJ2-1; TRBD1 matches at 7 bases. Losses at the gene ends were 4 bases for V and 0 bases for J; bases not matched to a gene: 4. Germline loops: CDR1 SGHRS, CDR2 YFSETQ. This CDR3 has 15 amino acids. The CDR3 sequence: CASSPGDSSYNEQFI. The CDR3, as DNA: TGCGCCAGCAGCCCCGGGGACAGCTCCTACAATGAGCAGTTCATC.

This clonotype was seen ten or more times. The gene calls are TRBV7-2 and TRBJ2-7, with 15 positions matching TRBD2. Germline lookup yields CDR1 SGHTA and CDR2 FQGNSA. Losses at the gene ends were 5 bases for V and 2 bases for J; bases not matched to a gene: 10. This CDR3 is built from 18 residues. CDR3 bases: TGTGCCAGCAGCGGAAGGACTAGCGGGGGGGCCGACGCCTACGAGCAGTACTTC. Encoded protein: CASSGRTSGGADAYEQYF.

J is TRBJ2-7 and V is TRBV9; perhaps TRBD1 as D (5 bases). V was pared by 4 bases and J by 2 bases, with 16 bases between. From germline, CDR1 is SGDLS and CDR2 YYNGEE. CDR3 length: 15 amino acids. The CDR3 loop reads CASSIMSGPAYEQYF. DNA for the CDR3: TGTGCCAGCAGCATAATGTCAGGGCCGGCCTACGAGCAGTACTTC.

The chain carries TRBV6-5 and TRBJ2-1; no clear D gene. V lost 0 bases and J 7 bases, leaving 7 bases between the germline ends. The CDR3 extends over 13 amino acids. The V gene's germline CDR1 is MNHEY and CDR2 SVGAGI. The CDR3 sequence: CASSYSDLNEQFF. Here the CDR3 DNA reads TGTGCCAGCAGTTACTCCGATCTGAATGAGCAGTTCTTC.

This clonotype was counted between two and nine times. V is TRBV20-1 and J is TRBJ2-1; perhaps D is TRBD1 or TRBD2 (5 bases each). The germline CDR1 and CDR2 sequences are DFQATT and SNEGSKA (reference sequence). This CDR3 is built from 16 residues. V was trimmed by 3 bases and J by 7 bases, leaving 22 bases between them. The CDR3 spells CSASPQRGRRRNEQFF. Written as DNA, the CDR3 is TGCAGTGCTAGCCCCCAGAGGGGACGTAGGCGGAATGAGCAGTTCTTC.

The table lists this clonotype with a few counts. This sequence joins TRBV20-1 and TRBJ1-1, with TRBD1 matching over 7 bases. The CDR3 runs to 11 residues. Germline CDR1 and CDR2: DFQATT and SNEGSKA (reference sequence). The V and J ends lost 6 bases and 3 bases, in that order; junction bases with no gene match: 1. CDR3 region: CSADRDTEAFF. The CDR3 region has the DNA TGCAGTGCAGACAGGGACACTGAAGCTTTCTTT.

This clonotype has just a few counts. The rearrangement links TRBV7-9 to TRBJ2-7; 10 bases are a match to TRBD1. Trimming cost V 5 bases and J 2 bases; bases outside gene matches: 6. The length of the CDR3 is 15 residues. CDR1 SEHNR and CDR2 FQNEAQ come from the germline V gene (reference sequence). DNA of the CDR3: TGTGCCAGCAGCCTTCTCGGGACAGGGGCCTACGAGCAGTACTTC. Translating it yields CASSLLGTGAYEQYF.

This chain links TRBV12-2 with TRBJ1-6; the table names TRBD1, a call not compared with the DNA. TRBV12-2 is a recognized pseudogene. The CDR3 consists of 15 residues. The CDR3, as DNA: TGTGCAAGTCGCGGGAGCACAGGGACTAATTCACCCCTCCACTTT. It yields the protein CASRGSTGTNSPLHF.

As regards this clonotype: No conserved phenylalanine or tryptophan ends this CDR3, so it is likely a read error. The V gene is TRBV6-5, the J gene TRBJ1-2; D remains ambiguous. Looked up from germline, CDR1 is MNHEY and CDR2 is SVGAGI. Trimming removed 2 bases at V and 7 bases at J, with 14 bases between. This CDR3 comprises 14 residues. CDR3 protein: CASSYSRSTGGYTI. The CDR3 DNA reads as TGTGCCAGCAGTTACAGCCGATCAACGGGTGGCTACACCATC.

Comment on this clonotype: The junction shows a germline mismatch at one end, possibly a read error. The V gene is TRBV4-1, the J gene TRBJ2-7; D possibly corresponds to TRBD2 (6 bases). This CDR3 spans 16 amino acids. Germline V lookup: CDR1 MGHRA, CDR2 YSYEKL. For the CDR3, the DNA is TGCGCCAGCAGCCATCTGGCGGCGGGGAGCTCCCACGAGCAGTACTTC. Translated: CASSHLAAGSSHEQYF.

This clonotype has only one observation. The chain employs TRBV7-9 and TRBJ2-2; TRBD1 matches 7 bases. CDR3 length equals 18 residues. The trim removed 4 bases at V and 6 bases at J, leaving 17 bases unmatched. From germline, CDR1 is SEHNR and CDR2 FQNEAQ (reference sequence). CDR3 in amino acids: CASSSVDRVGVVSGELFF. The CDR3 DNA is TGTGCCAGCAGCTCAGTCGACAGGGTTGGAGTGGTCTCCGGGGAGCTGTTTTTT.

This clonotype was seen more than once but under ten times. The V and J genes are TRBV12-3 or TRBV12-4 and TRBJ2-7; 12 positions agree with TRBD2. The CDR3 contains 15 residues. The V gene end was trimmed by 2 bases and the J gene end by 6 bases; junction bases not matched to a gene: 5. The CDR3 DNA sequence: TGTGCCAGCAGTTTACTAGCGGGAGGGGCTGGCGAGCAGTACTTC. Translation gives CASSLLAGGAGEQYF.

The gene calls are TRBV27 and TRBJ2-5, with TRBD1 as a possible D gene (6 bases). The CDR3 has 15 amino acids. V lost 3 bases and J lost 2, with 13 bases in between. CDR1 and CDR2 from the germline V gene are MNHEY and SMNVEV (reference sequence). DNA for the CDR3: TGTGCCAGCAGTTTTGGACAGAGGTCTCAAGAGACCCAGTACTTC. Its protein product is CASSFGQRSQETQYF.

This clonotype occurred many times. This rearrangement joins TRBV5-6 to TRBJ1-4; D might be TRBD1 (5 bases). CDR3 length: 15 residues. Germline lookup yields CDR1 SGHDT and CDR2 YYEEEE. Trimming stripped 2 bases from V and 10 bases from J, with 18 bases between. The CDR3 sequence is CASSFGQGVFRKLFF. The CDR3 coding sequence is TGTGCCAGCAGCTTTGGTCAGGGTGTTTTTCGAAAACTGTTTTTT.